The present entry profiles one T cell receptor (beta chain) with its context. The antigen is undetermined. At one of its ends the junction is not consistent with the germline gene, which may arise from a read error. This entry belongs to a study of cytomegalovirus exposure and HLA in healthy donors. Background on the study: Tens of millions of unique TCRs from HLA-typed donors made up an early data release. Overall study results and limits: A further, later analysis showed that HLA-associated TCR beta chains (compared with equally common others) were more clonally expanded. While the bulk of TCR sequences proved rare, some public TCRs turned up in many donors. The study carried out a later analysis of TCR beta sequences. It associated roughly 17,000 of them with specific HLA alleles at a false discovery rate of 0.05.

13 Jbeta primers and 60 Vbeta primers were used for the PCR. Sequencing used immunoSEQ multiplex PCR; TCRdb keeps in-frame clones, though not all of them. The repertoire includes over 150,000 clones, around 79% of them detected once, and around 1.4% sits in the top ten. The CDR3 spans 11 residues. Germline V gives CDR1 SEHNR, CDR2 FQNEAQ (reference sequence). Input material: PBMCs. This clonotype was sampled from a man between 18 and 35 years old in good health and CMV-seronegative. The chain employs TRBV7-9 and TRBJ1-1; D may be TRBD1 (5 bases). The CDR3 reads CSSSKEGKAFF. CDR3 nucleotides: TGTTCCAGCTCCAAGGAGGGGAAAGCTTTCTTT.